A selection of T cell receptor beta chains follows, all from one sample in a study of T cells after yellow fever vaccination. TCRdb passed the 5' RACE reads through MiXCR, listing each CDR3 protein once. The repertoire holds some 400,000 distinct CDR3 sequences, roughly 6.1% seen once, with over 12% in the top ten. Sequenced material: PBMCs, taken 5 days after the yellow fever booster vaccination. These receptors were taken from a man aged 25-45 years who received the YFV17D yellow fever vaccine. CDR3s include the opening cysteine and the closing phenylalanine or tryptophan. Each record gives: J gene, clone size, D gene, V gene, CDR3 protein, CDR3 DNA. The D gene is left open where the match is weak. Clone size, where shown, is once, few, many, or a class for clones that have expanded.

TRBJ2-1	NA	NA	TRBV15	CATSPGPYNEQFF	TGTGCCACCAGTCCAGGGCCCTACAATGAGCAGTTCTTC
TRBJ2-7	NA	NA	TRBV29-1	CSVNLGTLAYEQYF	TGCAGCGTCAACCTCGGGACTTTAGCCTACGAGCAGTACTTC
TRBJ2-7	many	NA	TRBV29-1	CSVQTGRGYEQYF	TGCAGCGTTCAGACAGGAAGGGGGTACGAGCAGTACTTC
TRBJ2-7	few	NA	TRBV6-5	CASSYGQPYEQYF	TGTGCCAGCAGTTACGGACAACCCTACGAGCAGTACTTC
TRBJ2-1	many	TRBD2	TRBV28	CASTLPGGSSYNEQFF	TGTGCCAGCACTCTCCCTGGCGGGAGCTCCTACAATGAGCAGTTCTTC
TRBJ2-1	few	NA	TRBV20-1	CSASPRVNEQFF	TGCAGTGCCTCGCCCCGGGTCAATGAGCAGTTCTTC
TRBJ2-1	few	NA	TRBV30	CAWRGGRGAINEQFF	TGTGCCTGGAGGGGGGGCAGGGGGGCAATCAATGAGCAGTTCTTC
TRBJ1-5	few	NA	TRBV12-3/TRBV12-4	CASSFGLPSNQPQHF	TGTGCCAGCAGTTTTGGTCTTCCTAGCAATCAGCCCCAGCATTTT
TRBJ2-7	NA	TRBD1	TRBV20-1	CSASGTVISYEQYF	TGCAGTGCTAGTGGGACAGTGATCTCCTACGAGCAGTACTTC
TRBJ2-7	NA	TRBD2	TRBV12-3/TRBV12-4	CASRPLAGGPGEQYF	TGTGCCAGCAGACCCCTAGCGGGAGGGCCGGGGGAGCAGTACTTC
TRBJ1-2	few	NA	TRBV30	CAWSVIGYGYTF	TGTGCCTGGAGTGTCATCGGCTATGGCTACACCTTC
TRBJ2-1	few	NA	TRBV5-1	CASSLNGAGNNEQFF	TGCGCCAGCAGCTTGAATGGGGCGGGAAACAATGAGCAGTTCTTC
TRBJ2-3	many	TRBD2	TRBV5-1	CASSDLAGETDTQYF	TGCGCCAGCAGCGACCTAGCGGGAGAGACAGATACGCAGTATTTT
TRBJ2-2	few	NA	TRBV29-1	CSVGGGPNTGELFF	TGCAGCGTTGGGGGTGGGCCAAACACCGGGGAGCTGTTTTTT
TRBJ2-3	few	TRBD2	TRBV20-1	CSANRLAGGQDTQYF	TGCAGTGCGAACCGACTAGCGGGAGGGCAAGATACGCAGTATTTT
TRBJ1-2	many	NA	TRBV29-1	CSVAQANYGYTF	TGCAGCGTTGCCCAGGCCAACTATGGCTACACCTTC